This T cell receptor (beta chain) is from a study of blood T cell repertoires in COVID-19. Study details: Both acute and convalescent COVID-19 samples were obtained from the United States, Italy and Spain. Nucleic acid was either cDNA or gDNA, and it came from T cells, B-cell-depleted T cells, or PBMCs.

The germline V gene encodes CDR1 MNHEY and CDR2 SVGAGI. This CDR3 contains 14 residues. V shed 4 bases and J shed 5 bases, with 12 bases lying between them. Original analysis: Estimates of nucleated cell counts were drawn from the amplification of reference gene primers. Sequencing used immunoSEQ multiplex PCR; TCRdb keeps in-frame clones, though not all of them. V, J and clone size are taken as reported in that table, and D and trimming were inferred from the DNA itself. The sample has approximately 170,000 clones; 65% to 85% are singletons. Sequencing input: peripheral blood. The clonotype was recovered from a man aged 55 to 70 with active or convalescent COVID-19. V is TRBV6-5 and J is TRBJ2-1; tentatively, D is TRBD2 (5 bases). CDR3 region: CASSFIAGDNEQFF. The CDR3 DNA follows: TGTGCCAGCAGTTTTATAGCCGGGGACAATGAGCAGTTCTTC.